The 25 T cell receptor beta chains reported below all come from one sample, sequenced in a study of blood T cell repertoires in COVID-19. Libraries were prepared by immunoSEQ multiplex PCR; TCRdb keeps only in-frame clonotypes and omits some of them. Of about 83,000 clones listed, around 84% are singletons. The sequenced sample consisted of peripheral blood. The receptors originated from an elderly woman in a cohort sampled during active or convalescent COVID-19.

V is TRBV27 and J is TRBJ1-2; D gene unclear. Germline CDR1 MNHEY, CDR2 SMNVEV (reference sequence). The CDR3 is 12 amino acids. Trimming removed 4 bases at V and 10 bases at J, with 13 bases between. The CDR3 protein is CASSSHGESYTF. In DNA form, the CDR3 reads TGTGCCAGCAGTTCCCACGGGGAATCCTACACCTTC.

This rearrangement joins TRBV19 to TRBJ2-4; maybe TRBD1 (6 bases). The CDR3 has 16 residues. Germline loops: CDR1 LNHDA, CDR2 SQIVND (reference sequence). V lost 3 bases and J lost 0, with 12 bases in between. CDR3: CASSIMGTLAKNIQYF. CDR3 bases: TGTGCCAGTAGTATTATGGGGACACTAGCCAAAAACATTCAGTACTTC.

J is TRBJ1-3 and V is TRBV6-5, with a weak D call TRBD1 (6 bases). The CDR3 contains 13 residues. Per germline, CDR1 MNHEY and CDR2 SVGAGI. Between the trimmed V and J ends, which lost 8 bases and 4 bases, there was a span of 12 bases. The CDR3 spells CASQRGFGNTIYF. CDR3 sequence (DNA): TGTGCCAGCCAAAGGGGGTTCGGAAACACCATATATTTT.

CDR3 sequence (DNA): TGTGCCAGCAGCTCAACTCTAGCGGGAGGGCCGAAACAAAATACGCAGTATTTT. This encodes CASSSTLAGGPKQNTQYF. The chain has TRBV13 and TRBJ2-3; TRBD2 aligns across 12 bases. The CDR3 is 18 residues long. The germline V gene encodes CDR1 PRHDT and CDR2 FYEKMQ (reference sequence). J gave up 7 bases and V 4 bases, and 15 bases lay outside the gene matches.

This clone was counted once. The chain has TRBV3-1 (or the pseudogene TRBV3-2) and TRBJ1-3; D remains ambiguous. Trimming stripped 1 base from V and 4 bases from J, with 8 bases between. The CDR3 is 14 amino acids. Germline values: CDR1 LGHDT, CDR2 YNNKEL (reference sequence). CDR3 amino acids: CASSQGEVGNTIYF. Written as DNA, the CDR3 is TGTGCCAGCAGCCAAGGGGAGGTAGGAAACACCATATATTTT.

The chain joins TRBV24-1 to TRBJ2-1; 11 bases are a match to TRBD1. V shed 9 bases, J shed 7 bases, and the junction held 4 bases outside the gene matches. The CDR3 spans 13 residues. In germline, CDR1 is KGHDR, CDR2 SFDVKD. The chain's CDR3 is CATSGTGGNEQFF. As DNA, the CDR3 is TGTGCCACCTCCGGGACAGGGGGGAATGAGCAGTTCTTC.

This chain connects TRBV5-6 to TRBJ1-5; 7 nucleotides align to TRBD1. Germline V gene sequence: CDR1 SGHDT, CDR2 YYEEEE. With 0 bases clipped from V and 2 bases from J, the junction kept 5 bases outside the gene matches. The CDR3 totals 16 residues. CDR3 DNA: TGTGCCAGCAGCTTGGGACAGGGCGCGGGCAATCAGCCCCAGCATTTT. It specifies CASSLGQGAGNQPQHF.

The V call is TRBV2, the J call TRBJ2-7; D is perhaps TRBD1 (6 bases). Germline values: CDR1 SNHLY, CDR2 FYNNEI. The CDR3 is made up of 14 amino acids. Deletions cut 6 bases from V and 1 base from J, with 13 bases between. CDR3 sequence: CASRVDSMSYEQYV. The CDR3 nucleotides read TGTGCCAGCAGGGTGGACAGTATGTCCTACGAGCAGTACGTC.

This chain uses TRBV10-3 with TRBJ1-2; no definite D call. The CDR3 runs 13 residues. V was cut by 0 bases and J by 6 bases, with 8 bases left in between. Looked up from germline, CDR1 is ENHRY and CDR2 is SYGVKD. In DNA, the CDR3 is TGTGCCATCAGTGAGTCGAGACTAGATGGCTACACCTTC. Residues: CAISESRLDGYTF.

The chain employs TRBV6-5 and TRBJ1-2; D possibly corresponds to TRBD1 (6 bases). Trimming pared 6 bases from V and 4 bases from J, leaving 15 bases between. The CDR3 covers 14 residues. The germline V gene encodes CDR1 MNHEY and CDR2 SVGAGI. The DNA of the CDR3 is TGTGCCAGCAGGGTTGGGGGCAGTGTCTATGGCTACACCTTC. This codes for CASRVGGSVYGYTF.

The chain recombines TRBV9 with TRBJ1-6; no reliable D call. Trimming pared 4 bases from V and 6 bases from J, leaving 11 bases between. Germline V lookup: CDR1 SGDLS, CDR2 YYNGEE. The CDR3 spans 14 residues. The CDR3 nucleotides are TGTGCCAGCAGCCTTGCAGGCTTTAATTCACCCCTCCACTTT. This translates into CASSLAGFNSPLHF.

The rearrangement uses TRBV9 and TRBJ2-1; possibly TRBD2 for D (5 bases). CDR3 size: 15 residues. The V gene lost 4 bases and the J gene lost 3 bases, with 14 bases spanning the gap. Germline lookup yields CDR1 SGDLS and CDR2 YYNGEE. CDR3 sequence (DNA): TGTGCCAGCAGCCCCGGGGTAGCTAGCTACAATGAGCAGTTCTTC. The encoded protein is CASSPGVASYNEQFF.

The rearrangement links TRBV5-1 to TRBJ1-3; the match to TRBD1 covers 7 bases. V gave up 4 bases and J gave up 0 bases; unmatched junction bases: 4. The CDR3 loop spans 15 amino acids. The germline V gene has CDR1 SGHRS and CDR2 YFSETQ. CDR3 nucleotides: TGCGCCAGCAGCCCGAGGGACAGCTCTGGAAACACCATATATTTT. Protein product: CASSPRDSSGNTIYF.

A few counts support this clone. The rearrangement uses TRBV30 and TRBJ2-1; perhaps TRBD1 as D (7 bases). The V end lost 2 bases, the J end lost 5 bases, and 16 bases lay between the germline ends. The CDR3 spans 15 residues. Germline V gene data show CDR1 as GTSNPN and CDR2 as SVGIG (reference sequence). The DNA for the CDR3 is TGTGCCTGGAGTCCTGGGAGGACAGGAAACAATGAGCAGTTCTTC. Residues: CAWSPGRTGNNEQFF.

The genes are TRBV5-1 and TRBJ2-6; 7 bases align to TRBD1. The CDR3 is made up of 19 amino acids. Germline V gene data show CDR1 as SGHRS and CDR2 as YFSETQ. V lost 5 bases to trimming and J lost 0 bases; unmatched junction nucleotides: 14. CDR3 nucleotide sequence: TGCGCCAGCAGAAAAGAATCCGGGACAGTGATCTCTGGGGCCAACGTCCTGACTTTC. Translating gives CASRKESGTVISGANVLTF.

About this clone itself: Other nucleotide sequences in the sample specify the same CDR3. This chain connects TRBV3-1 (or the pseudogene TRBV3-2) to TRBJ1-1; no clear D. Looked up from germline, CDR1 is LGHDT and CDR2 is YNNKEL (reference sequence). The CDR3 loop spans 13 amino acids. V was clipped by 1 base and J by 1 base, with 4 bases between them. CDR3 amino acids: CASSQVANTEAFF. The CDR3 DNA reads TGTGCCAGCAGCCAAGTAGCGAACACTGAAGCTTTCTTT.

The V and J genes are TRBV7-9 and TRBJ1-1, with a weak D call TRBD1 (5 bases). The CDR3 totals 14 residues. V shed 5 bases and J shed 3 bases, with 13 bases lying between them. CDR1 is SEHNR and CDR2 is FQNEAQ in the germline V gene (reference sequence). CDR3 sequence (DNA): TGTGCCAGCAGCCCCCAGGCAGGGCACACTGAAGCTTTCTTT. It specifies CASSPQAGHTEAFF.

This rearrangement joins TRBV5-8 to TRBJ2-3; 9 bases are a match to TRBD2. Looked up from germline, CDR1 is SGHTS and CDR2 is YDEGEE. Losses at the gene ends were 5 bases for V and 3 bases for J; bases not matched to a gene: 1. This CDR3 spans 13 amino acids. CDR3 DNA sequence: TGTGCCAGCAGTACTAGCGGGACAGATACGCAGTATTTT. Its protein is CASSTSGTDTQYF.

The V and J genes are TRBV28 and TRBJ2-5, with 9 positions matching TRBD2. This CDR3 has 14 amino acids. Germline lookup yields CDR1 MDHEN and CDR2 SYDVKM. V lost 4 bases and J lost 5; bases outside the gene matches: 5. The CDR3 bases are TGTGCCAGCAGTTCTCCGGCGGGGGGGGAGACCCAGTACTTC. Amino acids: CASSSPAGGETQYF.

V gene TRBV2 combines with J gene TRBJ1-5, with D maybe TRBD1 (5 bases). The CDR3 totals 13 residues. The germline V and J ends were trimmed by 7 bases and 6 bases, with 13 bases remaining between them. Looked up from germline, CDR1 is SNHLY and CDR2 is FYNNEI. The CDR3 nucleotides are TGTGCCAGCACTTCGGCAGGGATTCAGCCCCAGCATTTT. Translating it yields CASTSAGIQPQHF.

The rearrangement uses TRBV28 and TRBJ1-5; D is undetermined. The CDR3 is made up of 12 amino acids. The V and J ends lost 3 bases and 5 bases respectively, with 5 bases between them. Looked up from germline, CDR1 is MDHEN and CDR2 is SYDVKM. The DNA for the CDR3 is TGTGCCAGCAGTTTGGCCTATCAGCCCCAGCATTTT. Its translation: CASSLAYQPQHF. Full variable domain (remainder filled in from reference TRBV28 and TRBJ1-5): DVKVTQSSRYLVKRTGEKVFLECVQDMDHENMFWYRQDPGLGLRLIYFSYDVKMKEKGDIPEGYSVSREKKERFSLILESASTNQTSMYLCASSLAYQPQHFGDGTRLSIL.

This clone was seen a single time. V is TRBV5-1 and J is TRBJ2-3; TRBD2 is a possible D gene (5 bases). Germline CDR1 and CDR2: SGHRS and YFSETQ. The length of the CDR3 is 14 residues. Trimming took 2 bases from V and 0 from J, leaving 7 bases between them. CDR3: CASSLADSTDTQYF. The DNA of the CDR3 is TGCGCCAGCAGCTTAGCGGATAGCACAGATACGCAGTATTTT. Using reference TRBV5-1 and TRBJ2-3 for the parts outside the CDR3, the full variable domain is KAGVTQTPRYLIKTRGQQVTLSCSPISGHRSVSWYQQTPGQGLQFLFEYFSETQRNKGNFPGRFSGRQFSNSRSEMNVSTLELGDSALYLCASSLADSTDTQYFGPGTRLTVL.

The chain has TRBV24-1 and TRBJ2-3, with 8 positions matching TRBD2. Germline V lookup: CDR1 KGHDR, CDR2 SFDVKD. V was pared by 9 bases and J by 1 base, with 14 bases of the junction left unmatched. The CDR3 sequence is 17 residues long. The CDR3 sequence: CATSNRAGGPRTDTQYF. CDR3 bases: TGTGCCACCTCGAACAGGGCGGGAGGCCCCCGCACAGATACGCAGTATTTT.

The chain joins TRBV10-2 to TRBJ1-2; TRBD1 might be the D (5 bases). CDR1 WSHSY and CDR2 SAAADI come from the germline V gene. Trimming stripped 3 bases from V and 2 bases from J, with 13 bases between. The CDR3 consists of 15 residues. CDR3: CASSDPGGGNYGYTF. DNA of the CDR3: TGCGCCAGCAGTGACCCGGGGGGGGGAAACTATGGCTACACCTTC.

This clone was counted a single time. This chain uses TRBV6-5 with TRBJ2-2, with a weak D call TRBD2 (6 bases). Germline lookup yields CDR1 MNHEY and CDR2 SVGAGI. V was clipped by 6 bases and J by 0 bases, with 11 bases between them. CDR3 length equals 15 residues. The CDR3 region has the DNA TGTGCCAGCAGACCTAGCGTAACGAACACCGGGGAGCTGTTTTTT. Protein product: CASRPSVTNTGELFF.